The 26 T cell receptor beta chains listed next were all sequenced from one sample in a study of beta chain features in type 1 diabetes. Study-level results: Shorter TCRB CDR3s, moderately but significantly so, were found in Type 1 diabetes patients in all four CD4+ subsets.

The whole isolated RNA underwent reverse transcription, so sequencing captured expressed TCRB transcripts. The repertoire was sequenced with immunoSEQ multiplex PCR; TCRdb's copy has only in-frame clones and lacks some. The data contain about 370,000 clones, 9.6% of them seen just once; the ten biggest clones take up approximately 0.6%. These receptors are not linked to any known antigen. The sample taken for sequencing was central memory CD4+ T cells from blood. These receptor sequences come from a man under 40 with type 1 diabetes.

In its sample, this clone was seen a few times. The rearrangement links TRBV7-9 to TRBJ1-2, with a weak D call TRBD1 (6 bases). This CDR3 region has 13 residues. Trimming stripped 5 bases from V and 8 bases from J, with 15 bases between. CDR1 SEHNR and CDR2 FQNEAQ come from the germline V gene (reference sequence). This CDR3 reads CASSPQGWGGYTF. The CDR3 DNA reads TGTGCCAGCAGCCCCCAGGGGTGGGGGGGCTACACCTTC.

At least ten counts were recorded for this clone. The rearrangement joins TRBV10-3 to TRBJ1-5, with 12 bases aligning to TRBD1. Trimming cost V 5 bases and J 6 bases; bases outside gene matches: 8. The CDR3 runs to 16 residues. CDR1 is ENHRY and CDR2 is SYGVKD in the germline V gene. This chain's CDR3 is CAISRDRGLGGQPQHF. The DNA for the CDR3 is TGTGCCATCAGTCGGGACAGGGGGCTGGGAGGTCAGCCCCAGCATTTT.

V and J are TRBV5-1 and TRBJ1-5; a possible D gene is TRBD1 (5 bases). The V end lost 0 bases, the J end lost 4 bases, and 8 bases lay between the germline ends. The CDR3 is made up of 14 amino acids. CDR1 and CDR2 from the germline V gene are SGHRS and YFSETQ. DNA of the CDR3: TGCGCCAGCAGCTTGGACCCAGGGAATCAGCCCCAGCATTTT. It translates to CASSLDPGNQPQHF.

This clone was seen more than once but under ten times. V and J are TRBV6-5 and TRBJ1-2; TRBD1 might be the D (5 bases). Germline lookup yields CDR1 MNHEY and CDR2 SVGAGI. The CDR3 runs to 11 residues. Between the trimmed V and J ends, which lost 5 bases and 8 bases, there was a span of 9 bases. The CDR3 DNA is TGTGCCAGCAGTGACGCAGGGGGCTACACCTTC. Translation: CASSDAGGYTF.

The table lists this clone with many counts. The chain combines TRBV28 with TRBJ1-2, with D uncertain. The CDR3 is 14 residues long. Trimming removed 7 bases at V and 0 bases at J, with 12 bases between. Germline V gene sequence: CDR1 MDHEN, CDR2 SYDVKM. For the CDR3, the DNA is TGTGCCAGCACCGAAACAGTTACTAACTATGGCTACACCTTC. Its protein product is CASTETVTNYGYTF.

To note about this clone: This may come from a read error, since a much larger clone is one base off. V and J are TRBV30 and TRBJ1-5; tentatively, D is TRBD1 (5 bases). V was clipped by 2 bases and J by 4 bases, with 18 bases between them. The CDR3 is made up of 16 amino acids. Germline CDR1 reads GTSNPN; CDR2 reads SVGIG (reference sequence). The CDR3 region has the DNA TGTGCCTGGAGTTCCCGAAGGTGGACACAGAATCAGCCCCAGCATTTT. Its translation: CAWSSRRWTQNQPQHF. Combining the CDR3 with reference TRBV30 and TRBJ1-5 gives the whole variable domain SQTIHQWPATLVQPVGSPLSLECTVEGTSNPNLYWYRQAAGRGLQLLFYSVGIGQISSEVPQNLSASRPQDRQFILSSKKLLLSDSGFYLCAWSSRRWTQNQPQHFGDGTRLSIL.

This chain's CDR3 is CASKPGQTYEQYF. For the CDR3, the DNA is TGTGCCAGCAAGCCGGGACAAACCTACGAGCAGTACTTC. The chain recombines TRBV6-6 with TRBJ2-7, with a possible D match to TRBD1 (6 bases). The CDR3 consists of 13 residues. The germline V gene encodes CDR1 MNHNY and CDR2 SVGAGI (reference sequence). V dropped 7 bases and J dropped 2 bases, with 12 bases sitting between them.

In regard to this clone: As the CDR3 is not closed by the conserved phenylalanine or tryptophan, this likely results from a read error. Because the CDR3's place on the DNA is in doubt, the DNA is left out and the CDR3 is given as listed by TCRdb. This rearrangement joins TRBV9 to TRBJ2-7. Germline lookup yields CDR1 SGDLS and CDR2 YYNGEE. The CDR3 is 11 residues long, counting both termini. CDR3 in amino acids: CASSVVFSPTL.

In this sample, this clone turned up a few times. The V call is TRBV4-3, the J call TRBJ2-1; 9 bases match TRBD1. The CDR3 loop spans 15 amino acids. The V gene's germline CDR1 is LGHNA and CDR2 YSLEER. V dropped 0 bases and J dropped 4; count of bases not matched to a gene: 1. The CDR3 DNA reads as TGCGCCAGCAGCCAAGACGGGACAGGGTACAATGAGCAGTTCTTC. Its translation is CASSQDGTGYNEQFF.

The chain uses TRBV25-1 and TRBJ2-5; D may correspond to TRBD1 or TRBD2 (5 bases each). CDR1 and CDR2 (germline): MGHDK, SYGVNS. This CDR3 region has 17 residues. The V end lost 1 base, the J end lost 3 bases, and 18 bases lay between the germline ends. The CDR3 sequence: CASSESIVRGMKETQYF. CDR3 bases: TGTGCCAGCAGTGAATCAATTGTCCGGGGCATGAAAGAGACCCAGTACTTC.

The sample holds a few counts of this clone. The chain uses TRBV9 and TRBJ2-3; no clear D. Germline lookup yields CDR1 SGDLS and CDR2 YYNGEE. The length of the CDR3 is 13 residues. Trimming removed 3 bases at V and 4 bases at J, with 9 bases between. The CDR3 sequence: CASSAHRSDTQYF. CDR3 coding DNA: TGTGCCAGCAGCGCTCATCGATCAGATACGCAGTATTTT.

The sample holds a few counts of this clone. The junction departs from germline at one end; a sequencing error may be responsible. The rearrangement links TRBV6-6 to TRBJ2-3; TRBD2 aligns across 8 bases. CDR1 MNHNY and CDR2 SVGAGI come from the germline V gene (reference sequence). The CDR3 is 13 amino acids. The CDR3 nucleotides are TGTGCCAGCAGTTACTCCCGACTAGCGAGGCCCAACTTT. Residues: CASSYSRLARPNF.

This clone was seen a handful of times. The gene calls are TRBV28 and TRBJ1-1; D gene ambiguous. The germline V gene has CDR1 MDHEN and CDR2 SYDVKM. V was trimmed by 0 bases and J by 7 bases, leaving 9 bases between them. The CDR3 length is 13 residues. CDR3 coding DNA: TGTGCCAGCAGTTTATGGCCCGGGGATGAAGCTTTCTTT. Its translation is CASSLWPGDEAFF.

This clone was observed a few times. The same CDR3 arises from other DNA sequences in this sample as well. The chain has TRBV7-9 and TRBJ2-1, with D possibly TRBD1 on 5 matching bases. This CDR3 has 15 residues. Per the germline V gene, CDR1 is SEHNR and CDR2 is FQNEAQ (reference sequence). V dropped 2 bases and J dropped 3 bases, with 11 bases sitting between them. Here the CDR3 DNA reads TGTGCCAGCAGCTTAAGGGGAACTGGCTACAATGAGCAGTTCTTC. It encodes CASSLRGTGYNEQFF.

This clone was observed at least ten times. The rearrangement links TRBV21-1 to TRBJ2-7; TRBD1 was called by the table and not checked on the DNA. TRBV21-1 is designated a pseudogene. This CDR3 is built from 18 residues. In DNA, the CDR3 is TGTGCCAGCAGCAAAGCGCTTTATGTAGGGGAAGAGGTCTACGAGCAGTACTTC. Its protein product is CASSKALYVGEEVYEQYF.

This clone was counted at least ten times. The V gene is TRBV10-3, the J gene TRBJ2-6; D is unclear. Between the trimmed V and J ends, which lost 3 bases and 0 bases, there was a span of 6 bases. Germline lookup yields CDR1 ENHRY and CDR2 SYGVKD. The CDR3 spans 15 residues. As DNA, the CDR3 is TGTGCCATCAGTGAAACAGTCTCTGGGGCCAACGTCCTGACTTTC. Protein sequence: CAISETVSGANVLTF.

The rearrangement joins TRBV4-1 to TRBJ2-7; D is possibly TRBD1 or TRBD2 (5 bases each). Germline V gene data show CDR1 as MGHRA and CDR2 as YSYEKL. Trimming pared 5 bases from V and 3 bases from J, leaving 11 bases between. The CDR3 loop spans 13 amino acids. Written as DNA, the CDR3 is TGCGCCAGCAGCGAGGGACCCAGCTACGAGCAGTACTTC. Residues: CASSEGPSYEQYF.

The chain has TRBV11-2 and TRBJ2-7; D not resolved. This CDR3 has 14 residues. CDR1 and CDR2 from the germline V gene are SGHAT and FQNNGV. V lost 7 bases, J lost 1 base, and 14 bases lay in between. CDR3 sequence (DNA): TGTGCCAGCAATCGGCACCCCACTTCCTACGAGCAGTACTTC. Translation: CASNRHPTSYEQYF.

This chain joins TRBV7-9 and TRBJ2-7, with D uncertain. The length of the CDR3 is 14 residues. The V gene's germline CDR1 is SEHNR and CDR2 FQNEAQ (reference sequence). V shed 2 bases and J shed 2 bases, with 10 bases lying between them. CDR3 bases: TGTGCCAGCAGCTTAATGATCACTGCCTACGAGCAGTACTTC. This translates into CASSLMITAYEQYF.

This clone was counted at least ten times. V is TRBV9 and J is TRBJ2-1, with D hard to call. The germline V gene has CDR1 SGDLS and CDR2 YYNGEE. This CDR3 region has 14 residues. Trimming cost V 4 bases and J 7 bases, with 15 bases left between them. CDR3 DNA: TGTGCCAGCAGCCCCCGCTCTAGTGGGAATGAGCAGTTCTTC. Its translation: CASSPRSSGNEQFF.

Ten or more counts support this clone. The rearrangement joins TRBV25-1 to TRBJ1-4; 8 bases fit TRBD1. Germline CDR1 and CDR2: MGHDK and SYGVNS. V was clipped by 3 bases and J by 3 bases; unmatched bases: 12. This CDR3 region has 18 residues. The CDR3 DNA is TGTGCCAGCAGTGAGGGTCGAGCAGGGGGCACGGCTAATGAAAAACTGTTTTTT. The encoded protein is CASSEGRAGGTANEKLFF.

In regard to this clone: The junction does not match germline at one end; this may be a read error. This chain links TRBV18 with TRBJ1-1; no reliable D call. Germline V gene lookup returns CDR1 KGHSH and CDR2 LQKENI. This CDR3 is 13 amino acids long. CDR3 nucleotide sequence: TGTGCCAGCTCACCACAGACGAACACTGAAGTTTTCTTT. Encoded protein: CASSPQTNTEVFF.

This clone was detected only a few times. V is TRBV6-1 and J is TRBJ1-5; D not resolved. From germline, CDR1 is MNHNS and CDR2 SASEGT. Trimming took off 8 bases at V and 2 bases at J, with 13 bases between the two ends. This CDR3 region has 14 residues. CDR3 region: CASDWRQGNQPQHF. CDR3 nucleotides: TGTGCCAGCGACTGGCGGCAGGGCAATCAGCCCCAGCATTTT.

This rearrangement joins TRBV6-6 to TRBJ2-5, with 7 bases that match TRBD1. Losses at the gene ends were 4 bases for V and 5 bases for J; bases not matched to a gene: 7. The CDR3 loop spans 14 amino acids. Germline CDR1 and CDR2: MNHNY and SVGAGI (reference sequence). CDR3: CASSSEGGRETQYF. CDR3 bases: TGTGCCAGCAGTTCCGAAGGGGGCCGCGAGACCCAGTACTTC.

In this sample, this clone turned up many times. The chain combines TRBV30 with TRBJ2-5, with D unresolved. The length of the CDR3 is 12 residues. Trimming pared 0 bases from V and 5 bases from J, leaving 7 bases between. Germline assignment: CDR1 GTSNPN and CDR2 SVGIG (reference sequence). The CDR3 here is CAWSVQGETQYF. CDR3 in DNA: TGTGCCTGGAGTGTACAAGGCGAGACCCAGTACTTC.

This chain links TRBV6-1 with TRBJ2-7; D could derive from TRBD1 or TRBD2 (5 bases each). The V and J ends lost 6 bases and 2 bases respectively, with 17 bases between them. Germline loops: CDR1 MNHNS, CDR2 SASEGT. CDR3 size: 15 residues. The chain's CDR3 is CASSYTGTVPYEQYF. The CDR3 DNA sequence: TGTGCCAGCAGCTACACCGGGACGGTTCCCTACGAGCAGTACTTC.